This T cell receptor beta chain comes out of a study of T cells in localized non-small cell lung cancer. Broader study findings: Among the tissues sampled, uninvolved adjacent lung had the highest T cell clonality, above tumor. Because sequencing included only one region (of the tumor), heterogeneity remains possible. Overall survival was longer when the density of T cells in the blood was higher. Median approximately 58 top-100 tumor clones were shared with paired adjacent lung.

V lost 3 bases and J lost 3, with 9 bases in between. The CDR3 sequence is 13 residues long. Germline V gene sequence: CDR1 MDHEN, CDR2 SYDVKM. Note on this clone: Its antigen is currently unknown.

TCRdb's copy holds only in-frame clones and misses some; the assay was immunoSEQ multiplex PCR. This sample has 100,000 to 150,000 clones; more than 70% occur once, and the top ten carry approximately 1.5%. The sequences come from peripheral blood, collected before any cancer treatment. The rearrangement links TRBV28 to TRBJ2-7; TRBD1 might be the D (5 bases). The sequence was obtained from a female donor at least 60 years old with stage I lung adenocarcinoma. CDR3 DNA sequence: TGTGCCAGCAGTTTCCGGACAAGCTACGAGCAGTACTTC. This translates into CASSFRTSYEQYF.